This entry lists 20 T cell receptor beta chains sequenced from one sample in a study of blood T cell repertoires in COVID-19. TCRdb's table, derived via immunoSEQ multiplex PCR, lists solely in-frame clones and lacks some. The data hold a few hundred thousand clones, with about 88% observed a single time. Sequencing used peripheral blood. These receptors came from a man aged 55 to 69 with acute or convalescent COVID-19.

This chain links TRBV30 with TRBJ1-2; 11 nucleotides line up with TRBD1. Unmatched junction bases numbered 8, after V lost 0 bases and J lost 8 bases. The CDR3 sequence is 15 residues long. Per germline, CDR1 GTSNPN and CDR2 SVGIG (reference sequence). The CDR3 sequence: CAWSVRGTGGLGYTF. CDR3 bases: TGTGCCTGGAGTGTACGGGGGACAGGGGGACTCGGCTACACCTTC.

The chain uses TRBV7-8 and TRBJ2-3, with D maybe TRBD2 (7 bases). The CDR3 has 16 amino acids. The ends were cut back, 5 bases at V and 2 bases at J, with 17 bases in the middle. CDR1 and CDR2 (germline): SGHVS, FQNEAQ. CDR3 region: CASSKGSGGFTDTQYF. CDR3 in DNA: TGTGCCAGCAGCAAGGGGTCGGGGGGCTTCACAGATACGCAGTATTTT.

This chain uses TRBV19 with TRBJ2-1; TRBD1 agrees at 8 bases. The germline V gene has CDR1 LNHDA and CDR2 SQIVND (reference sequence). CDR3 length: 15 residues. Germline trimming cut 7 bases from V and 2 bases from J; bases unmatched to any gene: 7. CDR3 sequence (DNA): TGTGCCAGTACGTGGGGGACAGGAACCTACAATGAGCAGTTCTTC. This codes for CASTWGTGTYNEQFF. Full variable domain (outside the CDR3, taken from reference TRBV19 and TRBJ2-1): DGGITQSPKYLFRKEGQNVTLSCEQNLNHDAMYWYRQDPGQGLRLIYYSQIVNDFQKGDIAEGYSVSREKKESFPLTVTSAQKNPTAFYLCASTWGTGTYNEQFFGPGTRLTVL.

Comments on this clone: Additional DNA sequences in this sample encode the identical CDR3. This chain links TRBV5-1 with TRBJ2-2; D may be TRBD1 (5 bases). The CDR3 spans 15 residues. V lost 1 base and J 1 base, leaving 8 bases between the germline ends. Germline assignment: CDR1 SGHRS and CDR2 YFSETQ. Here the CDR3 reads CASSLRTGNTGELFF. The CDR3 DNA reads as TGCGCCAGCAGCTTGAGAACAGGGAACACCGGGGAGCTGTTTTTT.

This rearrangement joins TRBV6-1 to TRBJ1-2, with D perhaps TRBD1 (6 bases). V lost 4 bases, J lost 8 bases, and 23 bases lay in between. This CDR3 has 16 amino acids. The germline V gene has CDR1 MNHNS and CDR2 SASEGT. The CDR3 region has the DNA TGTGCCAGCAGTGCGAGGTCGTTAACAGGGTCGGGCGGCTACACCTTC. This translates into CASSARSLTGSGGYTF.

The DNA for the CDR3 is TGCGCCAGCAGCCCCCTAGGACAGGTGAGAAGCAATTCACCCCTCCACTTT. It yields the protein CASSPLGQVRSNSPLHF. The chain uses TRBV5-1 and TRBJ1-6, with 7 bases that match TRBD1. CDR3 length: 17 amino acids. Germline lookup yields CDR1 SGHRS and CDR2 YFSETQ. J was trimmed by 7 bases and V by 4 bases; bases with no gene match: 14.

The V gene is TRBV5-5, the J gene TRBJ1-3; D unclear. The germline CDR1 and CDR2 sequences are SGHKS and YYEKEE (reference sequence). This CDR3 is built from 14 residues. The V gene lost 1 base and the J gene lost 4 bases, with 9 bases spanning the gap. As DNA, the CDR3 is TGTGCCAGCAGCTTGCGCGATACGGGAAACACCATATATTTT. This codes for CASSLRDTGNTIYF.

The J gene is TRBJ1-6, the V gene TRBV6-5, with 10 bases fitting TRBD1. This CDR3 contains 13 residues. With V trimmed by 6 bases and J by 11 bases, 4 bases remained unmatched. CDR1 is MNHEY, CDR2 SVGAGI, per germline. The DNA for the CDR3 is TGTGCCAGCAGGGACAGGGGGGGGACACCCCTCCACTTT. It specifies CASRDRGGTPLHF.

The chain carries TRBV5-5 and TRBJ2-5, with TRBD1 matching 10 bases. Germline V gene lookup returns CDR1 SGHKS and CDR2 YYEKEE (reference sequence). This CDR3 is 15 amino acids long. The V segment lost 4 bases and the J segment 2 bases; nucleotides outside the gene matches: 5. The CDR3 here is CASSRGQGLQETQYF. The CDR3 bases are TGTGCCAGCAGCCGGGGACAGGGGCTTCAAGAGACCCAGTACTTC.

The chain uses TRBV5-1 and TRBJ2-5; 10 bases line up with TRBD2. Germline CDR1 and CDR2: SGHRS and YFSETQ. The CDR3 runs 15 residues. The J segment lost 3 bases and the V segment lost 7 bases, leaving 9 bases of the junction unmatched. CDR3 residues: CASRKTSGAEETQYF. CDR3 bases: TGCGCCAGCCGAAAAACTAGCGGGGCTGAAGAGACCCAGTACTTC.

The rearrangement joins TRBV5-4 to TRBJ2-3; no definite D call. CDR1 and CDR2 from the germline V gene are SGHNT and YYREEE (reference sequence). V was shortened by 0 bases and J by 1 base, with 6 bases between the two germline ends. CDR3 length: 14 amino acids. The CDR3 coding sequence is TGTGCCAGCAGCTTGGCCGGTCGCACAGATACGCAGTATTTT. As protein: CASSLAGRTDTQYF.

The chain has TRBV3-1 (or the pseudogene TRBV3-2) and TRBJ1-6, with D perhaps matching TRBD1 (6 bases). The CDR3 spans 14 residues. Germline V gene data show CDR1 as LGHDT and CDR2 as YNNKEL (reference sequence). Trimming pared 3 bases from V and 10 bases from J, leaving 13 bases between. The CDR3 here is CASSQGPQGSPLHF. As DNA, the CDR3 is TGTGCCAGCAGCCAGGGGCCGCAGGGGTCACCCCTCCACTTT.

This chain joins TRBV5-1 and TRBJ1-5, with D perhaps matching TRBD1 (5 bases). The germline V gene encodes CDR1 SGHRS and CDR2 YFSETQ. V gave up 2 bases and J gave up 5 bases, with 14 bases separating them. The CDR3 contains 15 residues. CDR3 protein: CASSFSWGGDQPQHF. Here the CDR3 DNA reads TGCGCCAGCAGCTTCAGTTGGGGCGGGGATCAGCCCCAGCATTTT.

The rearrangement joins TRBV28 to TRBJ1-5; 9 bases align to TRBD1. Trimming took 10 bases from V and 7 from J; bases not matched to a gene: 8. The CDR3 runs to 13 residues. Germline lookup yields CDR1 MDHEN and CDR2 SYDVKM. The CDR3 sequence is CAINRDRDQPQHF. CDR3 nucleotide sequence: TGTGCCATTAACCGGGACAGGGACCAGCCCCAGCATTTT.

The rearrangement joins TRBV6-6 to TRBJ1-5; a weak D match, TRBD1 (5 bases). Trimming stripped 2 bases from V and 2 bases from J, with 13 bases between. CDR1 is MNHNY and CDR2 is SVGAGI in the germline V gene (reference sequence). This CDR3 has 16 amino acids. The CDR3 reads CASSYGSGGGNQPQHF. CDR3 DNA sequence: TGTGCCAGCAGTTACGGCTCGGGGGGGGGCAATCAGCCCCAGCATTTT.

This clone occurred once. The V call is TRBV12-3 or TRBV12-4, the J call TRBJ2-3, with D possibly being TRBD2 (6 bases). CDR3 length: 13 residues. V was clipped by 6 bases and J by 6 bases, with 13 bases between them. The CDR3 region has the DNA TGTGCCAGCAGCCGGGGGTTTGGGGATACGCAGTATTTT. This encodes CASSRGFGDTQYF.

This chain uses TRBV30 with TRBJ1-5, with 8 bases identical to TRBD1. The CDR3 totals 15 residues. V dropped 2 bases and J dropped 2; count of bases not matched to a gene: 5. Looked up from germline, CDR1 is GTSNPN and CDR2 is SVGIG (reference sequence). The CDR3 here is CAWSRQGRGNQPQHF. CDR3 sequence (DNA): TGTGCCTGGAGTCGACAGGGGAGAGGCAATCAGCCCCAGCATTTT. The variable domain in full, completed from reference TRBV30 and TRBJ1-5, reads SQTIHQWPATLVQPVGSPLSLECTVEGTSNPNLYWYRQAAGRGLQLLFYSVGIGQISSEVPQNLSASRPQDRQFILSSKKLLLSDSGFYLCAWSRQGRGNQPQHFGDGTRLSIL.

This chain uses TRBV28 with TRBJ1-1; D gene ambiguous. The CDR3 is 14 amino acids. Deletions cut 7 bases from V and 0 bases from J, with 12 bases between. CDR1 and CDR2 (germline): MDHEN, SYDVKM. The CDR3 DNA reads TGTGCCAGCATGGTCGGAGCAGTGAACACTGAAGCTTTCTTT. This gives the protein CASMVGAVNTEAFF.

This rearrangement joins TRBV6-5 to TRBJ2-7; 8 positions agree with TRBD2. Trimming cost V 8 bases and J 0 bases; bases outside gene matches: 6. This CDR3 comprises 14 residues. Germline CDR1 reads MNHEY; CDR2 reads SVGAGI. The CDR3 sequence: CASRRGGRSYEQYF. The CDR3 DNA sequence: TGTGCCAGCCGCCGCGGGGGGCGCTCCTACGAGCAGTACTTC.

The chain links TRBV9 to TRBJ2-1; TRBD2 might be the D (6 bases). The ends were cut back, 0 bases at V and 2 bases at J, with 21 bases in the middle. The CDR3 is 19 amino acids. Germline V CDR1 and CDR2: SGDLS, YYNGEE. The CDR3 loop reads CASSVGGGAGPPTYNEQFF. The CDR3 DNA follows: TGTGCCAGCAGCGTAGGCGGAGGGGCAGGGCCCCCCACCTACAATGAGCAGTTCTTC.